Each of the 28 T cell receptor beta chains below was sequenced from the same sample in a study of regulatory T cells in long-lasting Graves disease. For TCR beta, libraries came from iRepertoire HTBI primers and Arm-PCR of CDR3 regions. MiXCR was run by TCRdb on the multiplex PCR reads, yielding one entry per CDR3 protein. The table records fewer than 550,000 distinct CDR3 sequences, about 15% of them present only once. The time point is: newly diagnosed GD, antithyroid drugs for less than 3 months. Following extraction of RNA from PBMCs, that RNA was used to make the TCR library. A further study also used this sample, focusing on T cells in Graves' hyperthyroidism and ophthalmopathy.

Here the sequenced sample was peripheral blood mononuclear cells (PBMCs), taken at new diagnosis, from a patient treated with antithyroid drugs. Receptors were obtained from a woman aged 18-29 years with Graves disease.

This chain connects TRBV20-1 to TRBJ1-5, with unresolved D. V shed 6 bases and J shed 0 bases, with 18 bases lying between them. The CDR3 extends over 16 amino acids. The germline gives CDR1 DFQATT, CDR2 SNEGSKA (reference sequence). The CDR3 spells CSAETPGKYSNQPQHF. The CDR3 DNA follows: TGCAGTGCCGAAACCCCCGGGAAATATAGCAATCAGCCCCAGCATTTT.

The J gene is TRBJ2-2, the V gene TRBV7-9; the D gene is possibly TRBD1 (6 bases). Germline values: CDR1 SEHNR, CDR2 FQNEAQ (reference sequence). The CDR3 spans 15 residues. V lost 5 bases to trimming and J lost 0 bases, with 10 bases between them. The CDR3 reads CASSLGHSNTGELFF. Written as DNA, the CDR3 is TGTGCCAGCAGCCTGGGACATTCGAACACCGGGGAGCTGTTTTTT.

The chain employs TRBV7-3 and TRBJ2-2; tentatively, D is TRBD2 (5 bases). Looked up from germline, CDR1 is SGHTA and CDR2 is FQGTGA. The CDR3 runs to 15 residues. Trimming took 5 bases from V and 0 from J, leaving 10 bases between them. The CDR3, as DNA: TGTGCCAGCAGCATGAGCGGAGCGAACACCGGGGAGCTGTTTTTT. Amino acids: CASSMSGANTGELFF.

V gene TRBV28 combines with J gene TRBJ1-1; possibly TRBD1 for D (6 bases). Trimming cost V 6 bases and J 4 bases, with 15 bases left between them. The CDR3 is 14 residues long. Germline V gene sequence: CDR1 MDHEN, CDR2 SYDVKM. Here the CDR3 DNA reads TGTGCCAGCAGAAGCCAGGGGCTCAGCACTGAAGCTTTCTTT. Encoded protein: CASRSQGLSTEAFF.

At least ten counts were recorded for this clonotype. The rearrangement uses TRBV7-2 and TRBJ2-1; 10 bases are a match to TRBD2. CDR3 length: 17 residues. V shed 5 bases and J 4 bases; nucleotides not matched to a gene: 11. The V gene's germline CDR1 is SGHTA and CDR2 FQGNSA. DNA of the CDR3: TGTGCCAGCAGCCGAGATACAACTAGCGGGATTTACAATGAGCAGTTCTTC. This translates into CASSRDTTSGIYNEQFF.

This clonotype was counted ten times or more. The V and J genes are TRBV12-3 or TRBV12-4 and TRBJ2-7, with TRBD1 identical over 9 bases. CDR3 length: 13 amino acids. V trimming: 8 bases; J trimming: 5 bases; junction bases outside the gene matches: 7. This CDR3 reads CASGDRGAHEQYF. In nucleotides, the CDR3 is TGTGCCAGCGGAGACAGGGGGGCCCACGAGCAGTACTTC.

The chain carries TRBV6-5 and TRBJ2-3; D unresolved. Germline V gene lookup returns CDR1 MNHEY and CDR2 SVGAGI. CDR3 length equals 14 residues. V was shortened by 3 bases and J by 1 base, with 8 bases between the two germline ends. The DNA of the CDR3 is TGTGCCAGCAGTTATCGGAGTGGCACAGATACGCAGTATTTT. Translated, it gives CASSYRSGTDTQYF.

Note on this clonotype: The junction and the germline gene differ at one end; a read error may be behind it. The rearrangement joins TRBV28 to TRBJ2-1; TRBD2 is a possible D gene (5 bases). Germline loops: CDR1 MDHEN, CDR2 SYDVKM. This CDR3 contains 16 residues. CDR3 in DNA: TGTGCTAGCAGTTTGGTCTCGTCGGGATTCTACAATGAGCAGTTCTTC. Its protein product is CASSLVSSGFYNEQFF.

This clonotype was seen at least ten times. CDR3 protein: CASSPTRNEQFF. The CDR3 nucleotides read TGTGCCAGCAGCCCGACCAGGAATGAGCAGTTCTTC. The J gene is TRBJ2-1, the V gene TRBV6-2 or TRBV6-3; D not certain. From germline, CDR1 is MNHEY and CDR2 SVGEGT. This CDR3 is built from 12 residues. Trimming left V 6 bases short and J 7 bases short, with 10 bases between.

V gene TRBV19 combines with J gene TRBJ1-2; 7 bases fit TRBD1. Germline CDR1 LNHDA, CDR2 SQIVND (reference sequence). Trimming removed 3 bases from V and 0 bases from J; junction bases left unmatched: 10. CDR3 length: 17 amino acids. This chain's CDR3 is CASSMVSGQDTNYGYTF. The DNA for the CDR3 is TGTGCCAGTAGTATGGTTTCCGGACAGGACACTAACTATGGCTACACCTTC.

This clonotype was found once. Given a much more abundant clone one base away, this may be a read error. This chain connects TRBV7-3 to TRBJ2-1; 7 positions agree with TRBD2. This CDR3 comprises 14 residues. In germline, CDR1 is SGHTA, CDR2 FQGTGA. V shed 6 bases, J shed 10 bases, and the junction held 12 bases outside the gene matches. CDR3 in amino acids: CASRPTGGGKEQFF. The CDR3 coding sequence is TGTGCCAGCAGACCGACGGGAGGAGGCAAAGAGCAGTTCTTC.

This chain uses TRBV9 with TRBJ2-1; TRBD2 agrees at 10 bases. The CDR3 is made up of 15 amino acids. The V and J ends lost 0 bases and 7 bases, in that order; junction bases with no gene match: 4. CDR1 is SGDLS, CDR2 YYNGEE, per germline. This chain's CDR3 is CASSVGSGGYNEQFF. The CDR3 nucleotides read TGTGCCAGCAGCGTAGGTAGCGGGGGGTATAATGAGCAGTTCTTC.

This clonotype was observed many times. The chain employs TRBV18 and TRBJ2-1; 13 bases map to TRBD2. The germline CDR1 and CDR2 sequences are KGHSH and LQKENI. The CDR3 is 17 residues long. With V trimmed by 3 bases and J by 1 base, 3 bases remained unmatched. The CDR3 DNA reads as TGTGCCAGCTCACCCATACTAGCGGGAGGGTCCTACAATGAGCAGTTCTTC. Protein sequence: CASSPILAGGSYNEQFF.

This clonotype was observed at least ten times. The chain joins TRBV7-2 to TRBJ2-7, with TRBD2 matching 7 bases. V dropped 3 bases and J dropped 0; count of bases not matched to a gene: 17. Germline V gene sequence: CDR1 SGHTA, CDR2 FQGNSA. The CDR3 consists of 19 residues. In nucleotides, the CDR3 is TGTGCCAGCAGCTTGAGGGGTCGGGTACTAGCGAGTTACTCCTACGAGCAGTACTTC. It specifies CASSLRGRVLASYSYEQYF.

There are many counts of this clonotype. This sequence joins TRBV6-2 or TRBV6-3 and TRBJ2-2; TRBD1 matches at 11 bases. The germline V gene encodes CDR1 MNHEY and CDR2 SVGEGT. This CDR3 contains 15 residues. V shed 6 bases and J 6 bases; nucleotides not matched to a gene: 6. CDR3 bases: TGTGCCAGCAGGCCGCCGGGACAGGGGGCCGGGGAGCTGTTTTTT. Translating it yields CASRPPGQGAGELFF.

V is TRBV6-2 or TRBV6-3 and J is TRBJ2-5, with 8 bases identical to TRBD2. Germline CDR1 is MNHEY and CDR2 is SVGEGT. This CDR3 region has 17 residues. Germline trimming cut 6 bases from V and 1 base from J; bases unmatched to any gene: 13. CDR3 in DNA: TGTGCCAGCAGGGTTACGGGAGGGACCTTTTCCCAAGAGACCCAGTACTTC. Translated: CASRVTGGTFSQETQYF.

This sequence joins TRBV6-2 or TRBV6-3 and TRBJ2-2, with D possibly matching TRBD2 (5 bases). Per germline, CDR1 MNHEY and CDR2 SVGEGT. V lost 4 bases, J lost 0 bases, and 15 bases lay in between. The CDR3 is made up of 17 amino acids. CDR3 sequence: CASSSTRGFANTGELFF. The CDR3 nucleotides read TGTGCCAGCAGTTCCACCCGGGGTTTTGCGAACACCGGGGAGCTGTTTTTT.

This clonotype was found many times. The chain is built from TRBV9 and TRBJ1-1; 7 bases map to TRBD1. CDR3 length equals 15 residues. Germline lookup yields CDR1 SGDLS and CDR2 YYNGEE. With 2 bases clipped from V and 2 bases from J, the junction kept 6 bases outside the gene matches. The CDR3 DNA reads TGTGCCAGCAGCGTCATACAGGGGCTCAACACTGAAGCTTTCTTT. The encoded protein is CASSVIQGLNTEAFF.

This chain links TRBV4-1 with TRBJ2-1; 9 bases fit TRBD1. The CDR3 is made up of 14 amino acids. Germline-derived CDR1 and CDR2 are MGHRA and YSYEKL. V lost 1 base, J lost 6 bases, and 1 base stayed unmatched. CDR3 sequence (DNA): TGCGCCAGCAGCCAAGGACAGGGGGGCAATGAGCAGTTCTTC. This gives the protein CASSQGQGGNEQFF.

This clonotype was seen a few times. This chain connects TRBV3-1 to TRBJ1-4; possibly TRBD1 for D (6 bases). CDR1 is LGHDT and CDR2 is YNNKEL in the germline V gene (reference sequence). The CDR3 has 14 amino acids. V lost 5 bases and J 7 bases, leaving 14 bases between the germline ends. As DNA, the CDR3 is TGTGCCAGCAGCAAAAGGGGGTCGAGTGAAAAACTGTTTTTT. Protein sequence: CASSKRGSSEKLFF.

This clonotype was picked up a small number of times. CDR3 protein: CASSTEGLAGIYEQYF. The CDR3 DNA follows: TGTGCCAGCAGTACAGAGGGGTTAGCGGGAATCTACGAGCAGTACTTC. The chain employs TRBV14 and TRBJ2-7; 8 positions agree with TRBD2. J gave up 3 bases and V 6 bases, and 13 bases lay outside the gene matches. The germline gives CDR1 SGHDN, CDR2 FVKESK. The CDR3 contains 16 residues.

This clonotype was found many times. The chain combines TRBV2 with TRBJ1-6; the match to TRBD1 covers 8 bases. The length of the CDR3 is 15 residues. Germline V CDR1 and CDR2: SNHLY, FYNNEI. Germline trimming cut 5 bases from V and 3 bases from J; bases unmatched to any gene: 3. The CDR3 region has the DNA TGTGCCAGCAGTCATGGACAGGGCTATAATTCACCCCTCCACTTT. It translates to CASSHGQGYNSPLHF.

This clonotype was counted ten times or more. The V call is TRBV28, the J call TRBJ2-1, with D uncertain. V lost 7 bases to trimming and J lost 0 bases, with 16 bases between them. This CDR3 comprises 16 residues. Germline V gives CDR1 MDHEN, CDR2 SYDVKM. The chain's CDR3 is CASIGFGVISYNEQFF. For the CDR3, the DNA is TGTGCCAGCATTGGGTTCGGAGTAATCTCCTACAATGAGCAGTTCTTC.

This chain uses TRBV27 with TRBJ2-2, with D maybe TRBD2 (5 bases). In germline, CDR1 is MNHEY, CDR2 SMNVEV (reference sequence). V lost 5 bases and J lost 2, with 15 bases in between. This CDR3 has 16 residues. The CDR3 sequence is CASSPLEATNTGELFF. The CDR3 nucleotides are TGTGCCAGCAGTCCACTGGAGGCCACAAACACCGGGGAGCTGTTTTTT.

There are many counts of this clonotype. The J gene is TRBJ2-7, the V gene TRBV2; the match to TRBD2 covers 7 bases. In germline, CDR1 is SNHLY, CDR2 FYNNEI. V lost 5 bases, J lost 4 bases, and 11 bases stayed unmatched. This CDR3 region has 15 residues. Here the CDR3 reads CASSSSGTTRYEQYF. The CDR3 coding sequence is TGTGCCAGCAGTAGCTCCGGGACTACCCGATACGAGCAGTACTTC. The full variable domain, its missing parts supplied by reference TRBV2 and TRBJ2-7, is EPEVTQTPSHQVTQMGQEVILRCVPISNHLYFYWYRQILGQKVEFLVSFYNNEISEKSEIFDDQFSVERPDGSNFTLKIRSTKLEDSAMYFCASSSSGTTRYEQYFGPGTRLTVT.

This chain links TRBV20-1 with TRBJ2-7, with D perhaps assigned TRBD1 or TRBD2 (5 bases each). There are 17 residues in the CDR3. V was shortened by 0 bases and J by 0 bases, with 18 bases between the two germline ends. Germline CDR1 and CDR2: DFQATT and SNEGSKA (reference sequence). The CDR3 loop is CSARDHFGPGSSYEQYF. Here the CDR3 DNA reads TGCAGTGCTAGAGATCATTTCGGCCCAGGGAGCTCCTACGAGCAGTACTTC.

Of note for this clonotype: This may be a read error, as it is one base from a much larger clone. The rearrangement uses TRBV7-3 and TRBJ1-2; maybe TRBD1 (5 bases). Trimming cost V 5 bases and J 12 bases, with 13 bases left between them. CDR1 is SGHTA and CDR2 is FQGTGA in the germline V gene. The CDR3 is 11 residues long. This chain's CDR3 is CASSMGRGHTF. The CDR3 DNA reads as TGTGCCAGCAGCATGGGTCGGGGCCACACCTTC.

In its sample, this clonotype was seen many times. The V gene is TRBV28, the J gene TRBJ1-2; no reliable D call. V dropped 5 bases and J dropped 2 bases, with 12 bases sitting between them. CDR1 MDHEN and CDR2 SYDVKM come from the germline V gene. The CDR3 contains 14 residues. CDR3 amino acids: CASSPGVTNYGYTF. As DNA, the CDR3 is TGTGCCAGCAGTCCCGGAGTTACGAACTATGGCTACACCTTC.